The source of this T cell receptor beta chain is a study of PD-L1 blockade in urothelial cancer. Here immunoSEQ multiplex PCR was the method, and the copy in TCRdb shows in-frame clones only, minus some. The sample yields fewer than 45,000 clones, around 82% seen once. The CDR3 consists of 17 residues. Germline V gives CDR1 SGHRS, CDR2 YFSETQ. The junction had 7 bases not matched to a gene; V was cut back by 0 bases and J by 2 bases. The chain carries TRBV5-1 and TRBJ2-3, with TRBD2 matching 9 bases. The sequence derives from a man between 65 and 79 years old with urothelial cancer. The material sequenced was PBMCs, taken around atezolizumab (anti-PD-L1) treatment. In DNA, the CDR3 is TGCGCCAGCAGCTTGGAGGGTAGCGGGGGCCTCACAGATACGCAGTATTTT. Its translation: CASSLEGSGGLTDTQYF.